The rows below give T cell receptor beta chains drawn from one sample of a study of blood T cell repertoires in COVID-19. TCRdb's table, derived via immunoSEQ multiplex PCR, lists solely in-frame clones and lacks some. The table records approximately 300,000 clones, 80% to 90% of them present only once. Sequences were obtained from peripheral blood. These receptors originate from a woman aged 40 to 49 with acute or convalescent COVID-19. Each CDR3 is given with its conserved first and last residue. Fields, in order: clone size, V gene, D gene, J gene, CDR3 protein, CDR3 DNA. A D gene is named only where the DNA matches it firmly. A clone size is listed for some rows: how often the clone was seen (once, few, many), or a class if it is expanded.

size: once; V: TRBV20-1; D: .; J: TRBJ1-2; CDR3: CSASRDLSYTF; DNA: TGCAGTGCTAGTCGGGATCTATCTTACACCTTC
size: .; V: TRBV6-1; D: .; J: TRBJ2-5; CDR3: CASSEQETGWETQYF; DNA: TGTGCCAGCAGTGAGCAAGAGACTGGGTGGGAGACCCAGTACTTC
size: .; V: TRBV16; D: .; J: TRBJ1-5; CDR3: CASSQSGSVHQPQHF; DNA: TGTGCCAGCAGCCAATCGGGGAGTGTCCATCAGCCCCAGCATTTT
size: .; V: TRBV5-6; D: TRBD1; J: TRBJ2-1; CDR3: CASSPGQGHNEQFF; DNA: TGTGCCAGCAGCCCGGGACAGGGGCACAATGAGCAGTTCTTC
size: .; V: TRBV2; D: TRBD2; J: TRBJ2-1; CDR3: CASSVPRGGLDEQFF; DNA: TGTGCCAGCAGTGTTCCCCGGGGGGGCCTTGATGAGCAGTTCTTC
size: .; V: TRBV10-3; D: .; J: TRBJ1-2; CDR3: CAISPGAGDYGYTF; DNA: TGTGCCATCAGCCCAGGGGCGGGTGACTATGGCTACACCTTC
size: .; V: TRBV9; D: .; J: TRBJ1-2; CDR3: CASSPEIYGYTF; DNA: TGTGCCAGCAGCCCGGAGATCTATGGCTACACCTTC
size: .; V: TRBV5-1; D: TRBD2; J: TRBJ2-3; CDR3: CASSSSGGATLVDTQYF; DNA: TGCGCCAGCAGCTCTAGCGGGGGGGCTACGTTAGTAGATACGCAGTATTTT
size: .; V: TRBV28; D: .; J: TRBJ1-6; CDR3: CASYKTDSKALHF; DNA: TGTGCCAGCTATAAAACGGACTCCAAAGCCCTCCACTTT
size: .; V: TRBV7-8; D: .; J: TRBJ1-1; CDR3: CASSHTGGGEAFF; DNA: TGTGCCAGCAGCCACACGGGGGGTGGGGAAGCTTTCTTT
size: once; V: TRBV7-8; D: .; J: TRBJ1-4; CDR3: CASSLAWTSFREKLFF; DNA: TGTGCCAGCAGCTTAGCGTGGACATCTTTTAGGGAAAAACTGTTTTTT
size: .; V: TRBV7-8; D: .; J: TRBJ2-1; CDR3: CASSLYGKRINNEQFF; DNA: TGTGCCAGCAGCTTATACGGGAAGCGCATCAACAATGAGCAGTTCTTC
size: .; V: TRBV14; D: .; J: TRBJ2-5; CDR3: CASSPVAGRQETQYF; DNA: TGTGCCAGCAGCCCCGTTGCCGGCAGGCAAGAGACCCAGTACTTC
size: .; V: TRBV5-1; D: TRBD1; J: TRBJ1-2; CDR3: CASSIGQANYGYTF; DNA: TGCGCCAGCAGCATCGGACAGGCCAACTATGGCTACACCTTC
size: .; V: TRBV7-2; D: .; J: TRBJ1-6; CDR3: CASSSGARSSPLHF; DNA: TGTGCCAGCAGCTCCGGAGCCCGAAGTTCACCCCTCCACTTT
size: .; V: TRBV11-2; D: .; J: TRBJ1-3; CDR3: CASSLKGFSGNTIYF; DNA: TGTGCCAGCAGCTTGAAGGGGTTCTCTGGAAACACCATATATTTT
size: .; V: TRBV19; D: TRBD1; J: TRBJ1-2; CDR3: CASSGTGGNGYTF; DNA: TGTGCCAGTAGTGGTACAGGGGGCAATGGCTACACCTTC
size: .; V: TRBV19; D: .; J: TRBJ1-1; CDR3: CASAVRAGTEAFF; DNA: TGTGCCAGCGCCGTCCGGGCGGGCACTGAAGCTTTCTTT
size: .; V: TRBV5-4; D: TRBD1; J: TRBJ2-2; CDR3: CASSLGRGRGTGELFF; DNA: TGTGCCAGCAGCTTGGGCAGGGGGCGCGGGACCGGGGAGCTGTTTTTT
size: .; V: TRBV12-5; D: .; J: TRBJ2-5; CDR3: CASGLEVAGTQYF; DNA: TGTGCTAGTGGTTTGGAGGTAGCCGGGACCCAGTACTTC
size: .; V: TRBV7-2; D: .; J: TRBJ2-3; CDR3: CASSSLGATDTQYF; DNA: TGTGCCAGCAGCTCCTTAGGGGCCACAGATACGCAGTATTTT
size: .; V: TRBV5-4; D: .; J: TRBJ2-1; CDR3: CASSFGGQYYNEQFF; DNA: TGTGCCAGCAGCTTTGGAGGACAGTACTACAATGAGCAGTTCTTC
size: .; V: TRBV6-4; D: TRBD1; J: TRBJ2-3; CDR3: CASRKGDRSTDTQYF; DNA: TGTGCCAGCAGAAAAGGGGACAGAAGCACAGATACGCAGTATTTT
size: .; V: TRBV6-4; D: TRBD2; J: TRBJ2-1; CDR3: CASSDSDGGAVNEQFF; DNA: TGTGCCAGCAGTGACTCTGACGGGGGGGCGGTCAATGAGCAGTTCTTC
size: once; V: TRBV6-5; D: .; J: TRBJ1-1; CDR3: CASSYSLEGENTEAFF; DNA: TGTGCCAGCAGTTACTCTTTGGAGGGAGAGAACACTGAAGCTTTCTTT
size: .; V: TRBV12-5; D: .; J: TRBJ1-6; CDR3: CASGLVQYRRDNSPLHF; DNA: TGTGCTAGTGGTTTGGTACAATATCGGAGGGATAATTCACCCCTCCACTTT
size: .; V: TRBV19; D: .; J: TRBJ1-1; CDR3: CASSIFSNTEAFF; DNA: TGTGCCAGTAGTATATTTTCTAACACTGAAGCTTTCTTT
size: .; V: TRBV12-5; D: .; J: TRBJ2-1; CDR3: CASGDLRGNEQFF; DNA: TGTGCTAGTGGGGACCTCCGGGGGAATGAGCAGTTCTTC
size: .; V: TRBV6-1; D: TRBD1; J: TRBJ1-6; CDR3: CASSETGVLNSPLHF; DNA: TGTGCCAGCAGTGAAACAGGGGTTTTGAATTCACCCCTCCACTTT
size: .; V: TRBV4-2; D: TRBD1; J: TRBJ1-2; CDR3: CASSQEFGQGFSGYTF; DNA: TGTGCCAGCAGCCAAGAGTTTGGACAGGGTTTTTCTGGCTACACCTTC
size: .; V: TRBV11-2; D: .; J: TRBJ1-1; CDR3: CASSFINTEAFF; DNA: TGTGCCAGCAGCTTTATAAACACTGAAGCTTTCTTT
size: .; V: TRBV11-2; D: .; J: TRBJ2-2; CDR3: CASSQGRGYTGELFF; DNA: TGTGCCAGCAGCCAGGGGAGGGGGTATACCGGGGAGCTGTTTTTT
size: .; V: TRBV30; D: .; J: TRBJ1-5; CDR3: CAWSGRGPSRNQPQHF; DNA: TGTGCCTGGAGCGGCCGGGGTCCGAGCCGCAATCAGCCCCAGCATTTT
size: .; V: TRBV7-2; D: .; J: TRBJ1-2; CDR3: CASSSLGRAGGYTF; DNA: TGTGCCAGCAGCTCCCTAGGGCGGGCGGGTGGCTACACCTTC
size: .; V: TRBV5-1; D: .; J: TRBJ1-2; CDR3: CASSLGGQLKNYGYTF; DNA: TGCGCCAGCAGCTTGGGTGGACAGCTTAAAAACTATGGCTACACCTTC
size: .; V: TRBV9; D: TRBD2; J: TRBJ2-5; CDR3: CASSGPGTSFGTQYF; DNA: TGTGCCAGCAGCGGTCCCGGGACTAGCTTTGGGACCCAGTACTTC
size: .; V: TRBV6-5; D: TRBD1; J: TRBJ1-2; CDR3: CASSQQGGGYTF; DNA: TGTGCCAGCAGTCAACAGGGGGGAGGCTACACCTTC
size: .; V: TRBV18; D: TRBD1; J: TRBJ1-3; CDR3: CASSPTGGKSGNTIYF; DNA: TGTGCCAGCTCACCCACAGGGGGCAAGTCTGGAAACACCATATATTTT
size: .; V: TRBV6-1; D: .; J: TRBJ1-3; CDR3: CASSETRRGRNTIYF; DNA: TGTGCCAGCAGTGAGACGCGCCGAGGGAGAAACACCATATATTTT
size: .; V: TRBV18; D: .; J: TRBJ1-2; CDR3: CASSPEGFGSYGYTF; DNA: TGTGCCAGCTCTCCGGAGGGATTCGGCAGCTATGGCTACACCTTC
size: .; V: TRBV5-1; D: .; J: TRBJ1-1; CDR3: CASSLQGSSTEAFF; DNA: TGCGCCAGCAGCTTACAGGGATCGTCCACTGAAGCTTTCTTT
size: .; V: TRBV14; D: TRBD2; J: TRBJ2-5; CDR3: CASSPWTSGGYPQETQYF; DNA: TGTGCCAGCAGCCCCTGGACTAGCGGGGGGTACCCTCAAGAGACCCAGTACTTC
size: once; V: TRBV5-4; D: .; J: TRBJ1-2; CDR3: CASSFLGQGINYGYTF; DNA: TGTGCCAGCAGCTTCCTCGGGCAGGGAATTAACTATGGCTACACCTTC
size: .; V: TRBV9; D: .; J: TRBJ2-1; CDR3: CASSVGTSSYNEQFF; DNA: TGTGCCAGCAGCGTAGGAACGAGCTCCTACAATGAGCAGTTCTTC
size: .; V: TRBV27; D: .; J: TRBJ2-3; CDR3: CASSNDYETQYF; DNA: TGTGCCAGCAGTAACGACTACGAAACGCAGTATTTT
size: .; V: TRBV12-3/TRBV12-4; D: .; J: TRBJ1-2; CDR3: CASSPDSLGGYTF; DNA: TGTGCCAGCAGCCCGGACAGCTTAGGAGGCTACACCTTC
size: .; V: TRBV29-1; D: .; J: TRBJ2-1; CDR3: CSVNRDTLNEQFF; DNA: TGCAGCGTGAACCGGGACACCCTCAATGAGCAGTTCTTC
size: .; V: TRBV5-1; D: TRBD1; J: TRBJ1-1; CDR3: CASSLAGQLNTEAFF; DNA: TGCGCCAGCAGCTTGGCGGGACAGCTGAACACTGAAGCTTTCTTT
size: .; V: TRBV7-8; D: .; J: TRBJ2-3; CDR3: CASSLEFYTDTQYF; DNA: TGTGCCAGCAGCTTAGAGTTCTACACAGATACGCAGTATTTT
size: .; V: TRBV18; D: .; J: TRBJ2-1; CDR3: CASSRLRGQTSYNEQFF; DNA: TGTGCCAGCTCCCGCCTCAGGGGCCAGACCTCCTACAATGAGCAGTTCTTC
size: .; V: TRBV7-9; D: TRBD1; J: TRBJ1-2; CDR3: CASSFGQANGYTF; DNA: TGTGCCAGCAGCTTTGGACAGGCAAACGGCTACACCTTC
size: once; V: TRBV7-9; D: .; J: TRBJ2-3; CDR3: CASRDHRETQYF; DNA: TGTGCCAGCAGAGACCACAGGGAAACGCAGTATTTT
size: once; V: TRBV2; D: .; J: TRBJ1-3; CDR3: CASSYTILSNGNTIYF; DNA: TGTGCCAGCAGTTATACCATCCTATCGAACGGAAACACCATATATTTT
size: .; V: TRBV10-1; D: .; J: TRBJ1-3; CDR3: CASSEYSSGNTIYF; DNA: TGCGCCAGCAGTGAGTACAGCTCTGGAAACACCATATATTTT
size: .; V: TRBV24-1; D: TRBD1; J: TRBJ2-5; CDR3: CATSDPGTGGYETQYF; DNA: TGTGCCACCAGTGATCCCGGGACAGGGGGCTACGAGACCCAGTACTTC
size: .; V: TRBV6-1; D: .; J: TRBJ2-5; CDR3: CASSEGPGVKTQYF; DNA: TGTGCCAGCAGTGAGGGCCCGGGAGTGAAGACCCAGTACTTC
size: .; V: TRBV7-7; D: .; J: TRBJ2-1; CDR3: CASSLEPLPGGGPWDEQFF; DNA: TGTGCCAGCAGCTTAGAACCCCTCCCGGGGGGCGGGCCTTGGGATGAGCAGTTCTTC
size: .; V: TRBV5-1; D: TRBD1; J: TRBJ1-4; CDR3: CASSMTGDEKLFF; DNA: TGCGCCAGCAGCATGACAGGGGATGAAAAACTGTTTTTT
size: .; V: TRBV5-1; D: .; J: TRBJ1-1; CDR3: CASYREMNTEAFF; DNA: TGCGCCAGCTACAGGGAAATGAACACTGAAGCTTTCTTT